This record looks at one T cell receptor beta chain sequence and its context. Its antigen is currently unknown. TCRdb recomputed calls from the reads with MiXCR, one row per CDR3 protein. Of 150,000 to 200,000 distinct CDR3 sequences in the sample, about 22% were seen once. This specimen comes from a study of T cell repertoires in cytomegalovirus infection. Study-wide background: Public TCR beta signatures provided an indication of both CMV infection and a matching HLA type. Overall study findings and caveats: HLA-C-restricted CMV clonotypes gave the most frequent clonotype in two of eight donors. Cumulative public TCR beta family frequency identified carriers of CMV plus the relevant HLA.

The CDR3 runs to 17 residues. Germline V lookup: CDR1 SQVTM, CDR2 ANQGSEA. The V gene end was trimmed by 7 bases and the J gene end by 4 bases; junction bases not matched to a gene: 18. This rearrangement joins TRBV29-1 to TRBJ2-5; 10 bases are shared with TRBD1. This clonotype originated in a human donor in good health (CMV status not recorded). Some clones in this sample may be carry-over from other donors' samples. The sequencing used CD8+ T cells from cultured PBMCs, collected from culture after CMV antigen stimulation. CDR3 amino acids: CSAPGKLRDRGLETQYF. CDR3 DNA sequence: TGCAGCGCGCCTGGGAAACTTCGGGACAGGGGTTTAGAGACCCAGTACTTC.